One and the same sample provided the 13 T cell receptor beta chains below, sequenced in a study of blood T cell repertoires in COVID-19. TCRdb's copy holds only in-frame clones and misses some; the assay was immunoSEQ multiplex PCR. Among around 300,000 clones listed, roughly 85% were seen once. Material for sequencing was PBMCs or T cells enriched from blood (not recorded which). These receptors originate from a woman aged 45-65 years who had recovered from COVID-19.

The chain uses TRBV19 and TRBJ1-1, with D possibly being TRBD1 (5 bases). Trimming removed 3 bases at V and 10 bases at J, with 9 bases between. Germline V gene data show CDR1 as LNHDA and CDR2 as SQIVND (reference sequence). The CDR3 covers 11 residues. The CDR3 loop is CASSMFGGAFF. The CDR3 DNA reads as TGTGCCAGTAGTATGTTCGGGGGAGCTTTCTTT.

This chain joins TRBV5-1 and TRBJ1-5; no reliable D call. V dropped 0 bases and J dropped 7 bases, with 8 bases sitting between them. Germline V gene data show CDR1 as SGHRS and CDR2 as YFSETQ. The CDR3 sequence is 13 residues long. The CDR3 DNA reads as TGCGCCAGCAGCTTGGACGGGGTACAGCCCCAGCATTTT. This codes for CASSLDGVQPQHF.

The chain combines TRBV29-1 with TRBJ2-2; tentatively, D is TRBD1 (5 bases). The V end was cut by 6 bases, the J end by 6 bases, with 14 bases between. This CDR3 has 13 residues. Germline loops: CDR1 SQVTM, CDR2 ANQGSEA. CDR3 sequence (DNA): TGCAGCGTCGGAATAGCAGGGTCCGGGGAGCTGTTTTTT. Its translation is CSVGIAGSGELFF.

This chain uses TRBV7-8 with TRBJ1-5; 7 bases align to TRBD1. CDR3 length equals 15 residues. The germline gives CDR1 SGHVS, CDR2 FQNEAQ. The V and J ends lost 3 bases and 3 bases, in that order; junction bases with no gene match: 5. The CDR3 bases are TGTGCCAGCAGCTTTGGAACAGGGGACAATCAGCCCCAGCATTTT. As protein: CASSFGTGDNQPQHF.

This chain uses TRBV10-1 with TRBJ2-3; 10 nucleotides match TRBD1. This CDR3 comprises 17 residues. Germline CDR1 and CDR2: WNHNN and SYGVQD (reference sequence). J was trimmed by 4 bases and V by 3 bases; bases with no gene match: 10. CDR3 region: CASSDQTVTGGADTQYF. As DNA, the CDR3 is TGCGCCAGCAGTGACCAAACCGTGACAGGGGGCGCAGATACGCAGTATTTT.

With respect to this clone: The junction departs from germline at one end; a sequencing error may be responsible. V usage is TRBV20-1 and J usage is TRBJ2-7, with D hard to call. The CDR3 has 11 amino acids. Per the germline V gene, CDR1 is DFQATT and CDR2 is SNEGSKA (reference sequence). DNA of the CDR3: TGCAGCGCTAGAGGCAGCTACGAGCAGTACTTC. This encodes CSARGSYEQYF.

The chain couples TRBV7-3 to TRBJ1-6; D is possibly TRBD1 (5 bases). V dropped 1 base and J dropped 8 bases, with 12 bases sitting between them. The CDR3 spans 15 residues. CDR1 is SGHTA and CDR2 is FQGTGA in the germline V gene. CDR3 sequence: CASSLNAGPDSPLHF. Written as DNA, the CDR3 is TGTGCCAGCAGCTTAAACGCGGGGCCGGATTCACCCCTCCACTTT.

The gene calls are TRBV7-2 and TRBJ2-5; weak D call: TRBD2 (6 bases). The CDR3 is 14 residues long. The V gene lost 2 bases and the J gene lost 5 bases, with 12 bases spanning the gap. From germline, CDR1 is SGHTA and CDR2 FQGNSA. This chain's CDR3 is CASSLSREFETQYF. The CDR3 DNA is TGTGCCAGCAGCTTATCTCGGGAGTTTGAGACCCAGTACTTC.

The rearrangement links TRBV7-9 to TRBJ1-4; D ambiguous. Deletions cut 5 bases from V and 5 bases from J, with 6 bases between. Germline values: CDR1 SEHNR, CDR2 FQNEAQ (reference sequence). The CDR3 covers 12 residues. CDR3: CASSPGNEKLFF. The CDR3 nucleotides are TGTGCCAGCAGCCCGGGGAATGAAAAACTGTTTTTT.

This sequence joins TRBV3-1 (or the pseudogene TRBV3-2) and TRBJ2-1; TRBD2 matches at 8 bases. The J segment lost 7 bases and the V segment lost 4 bases, leaving 9 bases of the junction unmatched. CDR1 and CDR2 (germline): LGHDT, YNNKEL (reference sequence). CDR3 length equals 15 residues. The CDR3 loop reads CASSLFVTSANEQFF. CDR3 bases: TGTGCCAGCAGCCTGTTTGTGACTAGCGCAAATGAGCAGTTCTTC.

The rearrangement uses TRBV7-2 and TRBJ2-7; TRBD2 aligns across 7 bases. With 5 bases clipped from V and 6 bases from J, the junction kept 7 bases outside the gene matches. The CDR3 length is 13 residues. Germline CDR1 SGHTA, CDR2 FQGNSA. The CDR3 nucleotides are TGTGCCAGCAGCCGGGGAGGGACCGGCGAGCAGTACTTC. Amino acid sequence: CASSRGGTGEQYF.

This clone was seen a single time. The chain joins TRBV28 to TRBJ1-4; D remains unclear. This CDR3 region has 14 residues. Looked up from germline, CDR1 is MDHEN and CDR2 is SYDVKM. Trimming took 6 bases from V and 5 from J, leaving 13 bases between them. The CDR3 sequence: CASRYSAGNEKLFF. In DNA form, the CDR3 reads TGTGCCAGCAGATACAGTGCTGGCAATGAAAAACTGTTTTTT.

The rearrangement uses TRBV3-1 (or the pseudogene TRBV3-2) and TRBJ2-1; 14 bases are a match to TRBD2. Losses at the gene ends were 0 bases for V and 6 bases for J; bases not matched to a gene: 10. Germline CDR1 and CDR2: LGHDT and YNNKEL (reference sequence). The CDR3 length is 19 residues. DNA of the CDR3: TGTGCCAGCAGCCAAGACGGGACTAGCGGGGGCGCGGAGGTCAATGAGCAGTTCTTC. Its protein is CASSQDGTSGGAEVNEQFF.